The 30 T cell receptor beta chains reported below all come from one sample, sequenced in a study of cytomegalovirus exposure and HLA in healthy donors. PCR amplification relied on 60 Vbeta primers (plus 13 Jbeta primers). Assay used: immunoSEQ multiplex PCR; TCRdb lists only in-frame clones, some missing. In the table there are tens of thousands of clones, over 60% of which are singletons. Material: PBMCs. All receptors come from a young man in good health and CMV-seronegative.

The chain has TRBV28 and TRBJ1-2; 7 nucleotides match TRBD1. The CDR3 runs to 16 residues. The J segment lost 3 bases and the V segment lost 8 bases, leaving 15 bases of the junction unmatched. The germline V gene has CDR1 MDHEN and CDR2 SYDVKM. CDR3 in amino acids: CASYPNGAGGHYGYTF. CDR3 in DNA: TGTGCCAGCTACCCCAACGGCGCAGGGGGTCACTATGGCTACACCTTC.

The chain uses TRBV11-2 and TRBJ2-1; 15 bases align to TRBD2. Germline CDR1 and CDR2: SGHAT and FQNNGV. The J segment lost 8 bases and the V segment lost 5 bases, leaving 7 bases of the junction unmatched. The CDR3 spans 16 residues. The CDR3 sequence: CASSLWTSGREDEQFF. DNA for the CDR3: TGTGCCAGCAGCCTTTGGACTAGCGGGAGGGAGGATGAGCAGTTCTTC.

The chain employs TRBV2 and TRBJ1-1; D is unclear. Germline CDR1 is SNHLY and CDR2 is FYNNEI. This CDR3 contains 14 residues. The V end was cut by 8 bases, the J end by 2 bases, with 15 bases between. The chain's CDR3 is CASSNALSNTEAFF. The DNA of the CDR3 is TGTGCCAGCTCAAATGCCCTATCAAACACTGAAGCTTTCTTT.

In DNA, the CDR3 is TGTGCCAGCAGCTTAGTTCTCATGGTTCCCGGGACAGGGCGGACGGAGACCCAGTACTTC. It yields the protein CASSLVLMVPGTGRTETQYF. The J gene is TRBJ2-5, the V gene TRBV7-6, with TRBD1 matching 9 bases. V lost 1 base, J lost 5 bases, and 20 bases stayed unmatched. The germline CDR1 and CDR2 sequences are SGHVS and FNYEAQ. This CDR3 spans 20 amino acids.

The chain uses TRBV19 and TRBJ1-2, with 7 bases lining up with TRBD1. Germline CDR1 LNHDA, CDR2 SQIVND (reference sequence). The CDR3 totals 17 residues. V shed 7 bases and J 5 bases; nucleotides not matched to a gene: 19. The CDR3, as DNA: TGTGCCAGTACGAGGGTGGATTGGAGACAGGGATATTATGGCTACACCTTC. Protein sequence: CASTRVDWRQGYYGYTF.

This clone was detected only a few times. V is TRBV14 and J is TRBJ2-5; D unclear. V shed 1 base and J shed 5 bases, with 11 bases lying between them. Germline loops: CDR1 SGHDN, CDR2 FVKESK. The CDR3 consists of 14 residues. The CDR3 protein is CASSQAGWRETQYF. The CDR3 coding sequence is TGTGCCAGCAGCCAAGCCGGCTGGCGGGAGACCCAGTACTTC.

The rearrangement joins TRBV5-3 to TRBJ1-2, with D perhaps matching TRBD1 (6 bases). TRBV5-3 is flagged as an ORF with uncertain function. This CDR3 has 15 residues. V was trimmed by 1 base and J by 2 bases, leaving 12 bases between them. The CDR3 is CARSLWGHRNYGYTF. The CDR3, as DNA: TGTGCCAGAAGCTTGTGGGGACATCGAAACTATGGCTACACCTTC.

This chain uses TRBV7-2 with TRBJ2-7; 9 bases match TRBD1. This CDR3 is 14 amino acids long. After removal of 5 bases from V and 4 bases from J, the junction contained 6 bases not matched to a gene. Germline V lookup: CDR1 SGHTA, CDR2 FQGNSA. CDR3 coding DNA: TGTGCCAGCAGCAAACAGGGGGCTCTTTACGAGCAGTACTTC. It specifies CASSKQGALYEQYF.

The chain is built from TRBV6-5 and TRBJ2-3, with D possibly being TRBD1 (5 bases). Germline V gives CDR1 MNHEY, CDR2 SVGAGI. The germline V and J ends were trimmed by 0 bases and 2 bases, with 9 bases remaining between them. The CDR3 runs to 15 residues. CDR3 DNA sequence: TGTGCCAGCAGTTACTCAGGACACCTCACAGATACGCAGTATTTT. Protein: CASSYSGHLTDTQYF.

J is TRBJ2-1 and V is TRBV5-4, with 7 bases aligning to TRBD2. Per the germline V gene, CDR1 is SGHNT and CDR2 is YYREEE (reference sequence). The CDR3 sequence is 15 residues long. V lost 3 bases, J lost 0 bases, and 3 bases stayed unmatched. Here the CDR3 reads CASSSSGNSYNEQFF. The CDR3 nucleotides are TGTGCCAGCAGCTCCAGCGGGAACTCCTACAATGAGCAGTTCTTC.

The chain is built from TRBV6-1 and TRBJ2-1; 11 bases map to TRBD2. CDR3 length: 17 residues. Germline V gives CDR1 MNHNS, CDR2 SASEGT. With 2 bases clipped from V and 6 bases from J, the junction kept 9 bases outside the gene matches. CDR3 sequence (DNA): TGTGCCAGCAGTGAAATAACTAGCGGGAGTAGGGTCAATGAGCAGTTCTTC. It is translated as CASSEITSGSRVNEQFF.

The chain joins TRBV5-6 to TRBJ2-7; 11 nucleotides align to TRBD1. CDR3 size: 16 residues. CDR1 is SGHDT and CDR2 is YYEEEE in the germline V gene. V lost 2 bases and J lost 6; bases outside the gene matches: 10. For the CDR3, the DNA is TGTGCCAGCAGCTTTACTCGGGACAGGGGGATAACCGAGCAGTACTTC. Protein product: CASSFTRDRGITEQYF.

The chain uses TRBV5-4 and TRBJ2-3; tentatively, D is TRBD2 (5 bases). Germline-derived CDR1 and CDR2 are SGHNT and YYREEE (reference sequence). Between the trimmed V and J ends, which lost 1 base and 3 bases, there was a span of 21 bases. This CDR3 has 18 residues. The CDR3 nucleotides are TGTGCCAGCAGCTTGTATCCCCCGGTTAGCGTGGAAACAGATACGCAGTATTTT. This sequence encodes CASSLYPPVSVETDTQYF.

V is TRBV7-8 and J is TRBJ1-5; 7 nucleotides align to TRBD1. Germline trimming cut 7 bases from V and 4 bases from J; bases unmatched to any gene: 13. The CDR3 runs 16 residues. Germline-derived CDR1 and CDR2 are SGHVS and FQNEAQ. The CDR3 coding sequence is TGTGCCAGCACTAAAGCAAGGACAGGAGTTAATCAGCCCCAGCATTTT. It yields the protein CASTKARTGVNQPQHF.

The chain is built from TRBV2 and TRBJ1-1; 10 bases map to TRBD1. Per germline, CDR1 SNHLY and CDR2 FYNNEI. V gave up 2 bases and J gave up 10 bases; unmatched junction bases: 7. The CDR3 runs to 14 residues. The CDR3 is CASSELTGGRRAFF. In nucleotides, the CDR3 is TGTGCCAGCAGTGAACTGACAGGGGGCAGGAGAGCTTTCTTT.

This clone has only a few counts. This CDR3 reads CATTPRRSHTDTQYF. The CDR3, as DNA: TGTGCCACCACCCCCAGACGGAGCCACACAGATACGCAGTATTTT. V usage is TRBV6-1 and J usage is TRBJ2-3; D remains unclear. Germline loops: CDR1 MNHNS, CDR2 SASEGT. This CDR3 has 15 amino acids. V lost 10 bases and J 2 bases, leaving 19 bases between the germline ends.

V usage is TRBV28 and J usage is TRBJ2-2, with TRBD2 identical over 14 bases. The CDR3 runs 22 residues. Per the germline V gene, CDR1 is MDHEN and CDR2 is SYDVKM. With 6 bases clipped from V and 6 bases from J, the junction kept 24 bases outside the gene matches. The CDR3 is CASRSRGHRTSGRWRRAGELFF. The CDR3 bases are TGTGCCAGCAGGTCCCGGGGCCATAGGACTAGCGGGAGGTGGAGGCGAGCCGGGGAGCTGTTTTTT.

The chain joins TRBV6-1 to TRBJ2-3; 11 nucleotides match TRBD2. This CDR3 spans 13 amino acids. V gave up 6 bases and J gave up 9 bases; unmatched junction bases: 5. Germline CDR1 reads MNHNS; CDR2 reads SASEGT. CDR3 DNA sequence: TGTGCCAGCAGCCCCGGACTAGCGGGCACGCAGTATTTT. Translated: CASSPGLAGTQYF.

This clone was detected only a few times. V usage is TRBV5-1 and J usage is TRBJ1-1; 7 nucleotides align to TRBD1. Losses at the gene ends were 7 bases for V and 6 bases for J; bases not matched to a gene: 9. This CDR3 has 13 amino acids. Looked up from germline, CDR1 is SGHRS and CDR2 is YFSETQ. CDR3 amino acids: CASGNTGVPEAFF. In DNA, the CDR3 is TGCGCCAGCGGTAATACAGGGGTCCCTGAAGCTTTCTTT.

V gene TRBV19 combines with J gene TRBJ2-7; 11 bases fit TRBD2. The CDR3 runs to 15 residues. The junction had 7 bases not matched to a gene; V was cut back by 4 bases and J by 5 bases. Per germline, CDR1 LNHDA and CDR2 SQIVND (reference sequence). CDR3 nucleotide sequence: TGTGCCAGTAGTACCTCTAGCGGGGGGCAGGACGAGCAGTACTTC. Its translation is CASSTSSGGQDEQYF.

The rearrangement links TRBV21-1 to TRBJ1-5. TRBV21-1 is recorded as a pseudogene. The CDR3 extends over 17 amino acids. As DNA, the CDR3 is TGTGCCAGCACAGCGGGGGTGATTGACGCTTTAGCACAGCCCCAGCATTTT. Translated, it gives CASTAGVIDALAQPQHF.

CDR3 nucleotides: TGTGCCAGCAGCCCGGGACAGCCGAGCTCCTACGAGCAGTACTTC. It specifies CASSPGQPSSYEQYF. V gene TRBV11-2 combines with J gene TRBJ2-7; 7 positions match TRBD1. Trimming at V came to 5 bases and at J to 0 bases, leaving 7 bases not matched to a gene. The CDR3 has 15 amino acids. The V gene's germline CDR1 is SGHAT and CDR2 FQNNGV. The whole variable domain, remainder taken from reference TRBV11-2 and TRBJ2-7, is EAGVAQSPRYKIIEKRQSVAFWCNPISGHATLYWYQQILGQGPKLLIQFQNNGVVDDSQLPKDRFSAERLKGVDSTLKIQPAKLEDSAVYLCASSPGQPSSYEQYFGPGTRLTVT.

The chain links TRBV5-1 to TRBJ1-1, with no clear D. Trimming stripped 7 bases from V and 1 base from J, with 17 bases between. Germline V gene sequence: CDR1 SGHRS, CDR2 YFSETQ. The CDR3 length is 15 residues. CDR3 bases: TGCGCCAGCGGGCCCCGGGAGGCAGGGAACACTGAAGCTTTCTTT. Protein sequence: CASGPREAGNTEAFF.

The chain recombines TRBV5-1 with TRBJ1-1; the D is unclear. V lost 5 bases, J lost 8 bases, and 10 bases lay in between. Germline values: CDR1 SGHRS, CDR2 YFSETQ. This CDR3 contains 11 residues. The CDR3 loop is CASRSQVEAFF. The CDR3 coding sequence is TGCGCCAGCAGGAGTCAGGTGGAAGCTTTCTTT.

The genes are TRBV2 and TRBJ2-1; D not resolved. Trimming removed 0 bases at V and 9 bases at J, with 6 bases between. The length of the CDR3 is 12 residues. Germline V gene sequence: CDR1 SNHLY, CDR2 FYNNEI. The CDR3 here is CASSEARSEQFF. CDR3 in DNA: TGTGCCAGCAGTGAAGCGCGGTCTGAGCAGTTCTTC.

The rearrangement joins TRBV9 to TRBJ1-4; 7 bases match TRBD1. Germline loops: CDR1 SGDLS, CDR2 YYNGEE. The CDR3 loop spans 15 amino acids. The V gene end was trimmed by 4 bases and the J gene end by 10 bases; junction bases not matched to a gene: 13. The CDR3 coding sequence is TGTGCCAGCAGCCCGACGGGACAGAGCCTTGGAAAACTGTTTTTT. Translating gives CASSPTGQSLGKLFF. Looking up the rest from reference TRBV9 and TRBJ1-4 gives the full variable domain: DSGVTQTPKHLITATGQRVTLRCSPRSGDLSVYWYQQSLDQGLQFLIQYYNGEERAKGNILERFSAQQFPDLHSELNLSSLELGDSALYFCASSPTGQSLGKLFFGSGTQLSVL.

The chain is built from TRBV19 and TRBJ1-5, with D perhaps TRBD1 (5 bases). The V gene lost 9 bases and the J gene lost 3 bases, with 18 bases spanning the gap. This CDR3 region has 15 residues. Germline V CDR1 and CDR2: LNHDA, SQIVND (reference sequence). The CDR3 region has the DNA TGTGCCAGCAAGCTACAGGTGGCGGTCAATCAGCCCCAGCATTTT. Encoded protein: CASKLQVAVNQPQHF.

The chain carries TRBV7-2 and TRBJ2-5, with 7 bases that match TRBD2. The CDR3 extends over 14 amino acids. Germline loops: CDR1 SGHTA, CDR2 FQGNSA. The J segment lost 1 base and the V segment lost 5 bases, leaving 4 bases of the junction unmatched. The CDR3 spells CASSPGGLQETQYF. CDR3 in DNA: TGTGCCAGCAGCCCGGGGGGTCTCCAAGAGACCCAGTACTTC.

V and J are TRBV9 and TRBJ2-3; TRBD2 matches at 12 bases. With 0 bases clipped from V and 4 bases from J, the junction kept 3 bases outside the gene matches. The CDR3 has 16 amino acids. CDR1 and CDR2 (germline): SGDLS, YYNGEE. This CDR3 is CASSVALAGGPDTQYF. The CDR3 DNA is TGTGCCAGCAGCGTAGCTCTAGCGGGGGGGCCAGATACGCAGTATTTT.

This chain links TRBV27 with TRBJ2-3; D is possibly TRBD2 (6 bases). Per the germline V gene, CDR1 is MNHEY and CDR2 is SMNVEV (reference sequence). The CDR3 loop spans 17 amino acids. V lost 3 bases and J lost 1, with 17 bases in between. DNA for the CDR3: TGTGCCAGCAGTTTTCCCGGACGGGGGACCGGCACAGATACGCAGTATTTT. Its translation: CASSFPGRGTGTDTQYF.